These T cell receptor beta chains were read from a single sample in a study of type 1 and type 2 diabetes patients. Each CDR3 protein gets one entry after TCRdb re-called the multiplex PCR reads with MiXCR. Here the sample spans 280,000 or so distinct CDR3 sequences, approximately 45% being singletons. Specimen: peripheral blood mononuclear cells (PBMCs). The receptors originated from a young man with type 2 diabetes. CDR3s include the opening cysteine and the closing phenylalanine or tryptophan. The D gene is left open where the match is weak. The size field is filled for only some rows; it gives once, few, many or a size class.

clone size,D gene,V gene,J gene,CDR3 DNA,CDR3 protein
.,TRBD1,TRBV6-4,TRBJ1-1,TGTGCCAGCAGTGACCGGTTGGGACAGGGAGCTTTCTTT,CASSDRLGQGAFF
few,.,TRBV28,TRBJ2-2,TGTGCCAGCATCTTAGGGGGAGGGACCGGGGAGCTGTTTTTT,CASILGGGTGELFF
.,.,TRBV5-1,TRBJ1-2,TGCGCCAGCAGCTTGGACGGGCACTATGGCTACACCTTC,CASSLDGHYGYTF
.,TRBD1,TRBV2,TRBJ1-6,TGTGCCAGCAGTGACCTACAGGGGAATTCACCCCTCCACTTT,CASSDLQGNSPLHF
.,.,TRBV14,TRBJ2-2,TGTGCCAGCAGCCAAGATCTCGGACAGTATGGGTCCACCGGGGAGCTGTTTTTT,CASSQDLGQYGSTGELFF
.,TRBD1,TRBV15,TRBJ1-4,TGTGCCACCAGCAGAGATGAAGGGACAGGGTATGAAAAACTGTCTTTT,CATSRDEGTGYEKLSF
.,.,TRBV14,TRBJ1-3,TGTGCCAGCAGCCGTCCGCGGCACGTAGGAAACACCATATATTTT,CASSRPRHVGNTIYF
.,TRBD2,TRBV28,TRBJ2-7,TGTGCCAGCAGCGGGACTATATCCTACGAGCAGTACTTC,CASSGTISYEQYF
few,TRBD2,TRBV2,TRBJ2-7,TGTGCCAGCAGCGCTCCGACTAGCGGGGGTAGCTCCTACGAGCAGTACTTC,CASSAPTSGGSSYEQYF
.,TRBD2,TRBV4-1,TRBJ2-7,TGCGCCAGCAGCCAGGGACTAGCGGGAGTAAAAGAGCAGTACTTC,CASSQGLAGVKEQYF
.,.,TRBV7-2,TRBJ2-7,TGTGCCAGCAGCTTAGCGCAGTTTTCCTACGAGCAGTACTTC,CASSLAQFSYEQYF
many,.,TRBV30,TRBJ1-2,TGTGCCTGGAGTGTCCCTACAGCCTACACCTTC,CAWSVPTAYTF
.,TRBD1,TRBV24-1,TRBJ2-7,TGTGCCACCAGTGATTCCACAGGGGATCCCGGCGAGCAGTACTTC,CATSDSTGDPGEQYF
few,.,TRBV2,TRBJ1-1,TGTGCCAGCAGTAGTTGGGCTTTCTTT,CASSSWAFF
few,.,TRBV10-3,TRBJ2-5,TGTGCCATCAGTGTCGAGGGCAGGGATTTTTCAGAGACCCAGTACTTC,CAISVEGRDFSETQYF
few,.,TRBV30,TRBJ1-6,TGTGCCAGTAGTAACACAAGGAGCAATTCACCCCTCCACTTT,CASSNTRSNSPLHF
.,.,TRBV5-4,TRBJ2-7,TGTGCCAGCAGCCACGCACTAGCCAGGGAGCAGTACTTC,CASSHALAREQYF
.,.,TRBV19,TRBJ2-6,TGTGCCAGTCGACAGAGCTCTGGGGCCAACGTCCTGACTTTC,CASRQSSGANVLTF
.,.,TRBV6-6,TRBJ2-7,TGTGCCAGCAGCCGCCAGGGCCTAGCCGGTCGGGGGAGCCCCTACGAGCAGTACTTC,CASSRQGLAGRGSPYEQYF
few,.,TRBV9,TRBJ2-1,TGTGCCAGCAGTTTATCCAGGGGCAATGAGCAGTTCTTC,CASSLSRGNEQFF
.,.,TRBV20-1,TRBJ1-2,TGCAGTGCTAGACGGGATTATGGCTACACCTTC,CSARRDYGYTF
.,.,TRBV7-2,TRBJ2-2,TGTGCCAGCAGCTTGGGGGGTTCATGGAACACCGGGGAGCTGTTTTTT,CASSLGGSWNTGELFF
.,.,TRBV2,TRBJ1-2,TGTGCCAGCAGTACGTACCATTTCGGGACGGACAATGGCTACACCTTC,CASSTYHFGTDNGYTF
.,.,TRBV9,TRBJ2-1,TGTGCTAGCAGCGTAACCCTAGGACATCTTACCGACAGCTCCTACAATGAGCAGTTCTTC,CASSVTLGHLTDSSYNEQFF
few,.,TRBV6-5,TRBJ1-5,TGTGCCAGCAGTTACAGGGAGGGCCAGCCCCAGCATTTT,CASSYREGQPQHF
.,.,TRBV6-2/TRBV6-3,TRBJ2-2,TGTGCCAGCAGTTACCCCGGGAGTGGGACCGGGGAGCTGTTTTTT,CASSYPGSGTGELFF
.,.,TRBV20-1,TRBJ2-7,TGCAGTGCTAAACCGCTCCGGGACATGGCCTACGAGCAGTACTTC,CSAKPLRDMAYEQYF
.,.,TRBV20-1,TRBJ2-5,TGCAGTGCTAGGTCAGGGGGGACGGAGACCCAGTACTTC,CSARSGGTETQYF
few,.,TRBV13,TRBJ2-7,TGTGCCAGCAGCTTACGGCGGGATTCCGACTACGAGCAGTACTTC,CASSLRRDSDYEQYF
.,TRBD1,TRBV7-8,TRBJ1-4,TGTGCCAGCAGCTTAGCCTCGCCCGGGACAGGGCAAAAACTGTTTTTT,CASSLASPGTGQKLFF
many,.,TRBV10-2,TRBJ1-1,TGCGCCAGCAGTGTTAGACGAGTGAACACTGAAGCTTTCTTT,CASSVRRVNTEAFF
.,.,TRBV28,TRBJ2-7,TGTGCCAGCCTGAGTAACTCCTACGAGCAGTACTTC,CASLSNSYEQYF
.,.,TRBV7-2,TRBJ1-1,TGTGCCAGCAGCTTACAGGGGTTCAGTGGCACTGAAGCTTTCTTT,CASSLQGFSGTEAFF
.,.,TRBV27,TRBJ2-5,TGTGCCACCAGGTCGGGGGGCCACCAAGAGACCCAGTACTTC,CATRSGGHQETQYF
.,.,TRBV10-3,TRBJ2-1,TGTGCCATTCACTACTCGGATATATACAATGAGCAGTTCTTC,CAIHYSDIYNEQFF
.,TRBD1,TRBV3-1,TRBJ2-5,TGTGCCAGCAGCCAACCGCTAGGGGGCTTAGAGACCCAGTACTTC,CASSQPLGGLETQYF
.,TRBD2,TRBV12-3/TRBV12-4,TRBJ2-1,TGTGCTACTACCGGGACTACGAACTCCTACAATGAGCAGTTCTTC,CATTGTTNSYNEQFF
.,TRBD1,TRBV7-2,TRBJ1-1,TGTGCCAGCAGCTTAGTAGGGGACAGGGGTTCTGAAGCTTTCTTT,CASSLVGDRGSEAFF
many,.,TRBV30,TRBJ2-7,TGTGCCTGGAATCGTCGGTCCTCCTACGAGCAGTACTTC,CAWNRRSSYEQYF
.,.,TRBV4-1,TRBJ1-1,TGCGCCAGCAGCCAAGGTCAGGGCATGAACACTGAAGCTTTCTTT,CASSQGQGMNTEAFF
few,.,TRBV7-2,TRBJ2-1,TGTGCCAGCAGCTTAGGTGTAGGGGGCAATGAGCAGTTCTTC,CASSLGVGGNEQFF
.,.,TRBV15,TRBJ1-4,TGTGCCACCAGCAGAGAAAGGGGGGGAGGAGAAAAACTGTTTTTT,CATSRERGGGEKLFF
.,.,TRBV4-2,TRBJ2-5,TGTGCCAGCAGCCAAGATTTAAGACAGCCCATAGAGACCCAGTACTTC,CASSQDLRQPIETQYF
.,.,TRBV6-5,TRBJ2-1,TGTGCCAGCGGTAAGGAGGACTGGGATGGGCCTGAGCAGTTCTTC,CASGKEDWDGPEQFF
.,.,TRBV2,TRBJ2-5,TGTGCCAGCAGTGAACTTAGAGAGACCCAGTACTTC,CASSELRETQYF
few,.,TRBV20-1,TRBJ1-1,TGCAGTGCTAGAGACCCACAGGGACGGAACACTGAAGCTTTCTTT,CSARDPQGRNTEAFF
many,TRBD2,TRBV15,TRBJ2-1,TGTGCCACCAGCAGAACCCTAGCGGCAAGCTCCTACAATGAGCAGTTCTTC,CATSRTLAASSYNEQFF
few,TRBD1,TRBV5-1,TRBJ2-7,TGCGCCAGCAGCTTGAGTGTGGGGGACAGCTCCTACGAGCAGTACTTC,CASSLSVGDSSYEQYF
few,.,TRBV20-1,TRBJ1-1,TGCAGTGCTCTGGGGAACACTGAAGCTTTCTTT,CSALGNTEAFF
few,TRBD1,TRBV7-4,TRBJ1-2,TGTGCCAGCAGCCCACAGGGGGCTGGTGGAGGCTACACCTTC,CASSPQGAGGGYTF
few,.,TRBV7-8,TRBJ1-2,TGTGCCAGCAGCTTAAGGGTGGCCAGGGGAGGGTATGGCTACACCTTC,CASSLRVARGGYGYTF
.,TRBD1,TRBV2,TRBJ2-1,TGTGCCAGCAGTGAGACAGGGGGCTACCACAATGAGCAGTTCTTC,CASSETGGYHNEQFF
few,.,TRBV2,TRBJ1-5,TGTGCCAGCAGTGATCAAGGGTTGGGCAATCAGCCCCAGCATTTT,CASSDQGLGNQPQHF